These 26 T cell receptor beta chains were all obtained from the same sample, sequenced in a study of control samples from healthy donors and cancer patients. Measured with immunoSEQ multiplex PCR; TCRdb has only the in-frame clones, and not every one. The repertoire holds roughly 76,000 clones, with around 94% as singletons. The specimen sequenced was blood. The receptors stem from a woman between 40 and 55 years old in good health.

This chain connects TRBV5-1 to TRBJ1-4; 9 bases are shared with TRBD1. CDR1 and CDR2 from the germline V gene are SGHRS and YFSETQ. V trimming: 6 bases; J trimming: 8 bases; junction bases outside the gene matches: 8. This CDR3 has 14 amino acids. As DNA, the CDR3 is TGCGCCAGCAAAATAGGGACAGGGTGGGAAAAACTGTTTTTT. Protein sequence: CASKIGTGWEKLFF.

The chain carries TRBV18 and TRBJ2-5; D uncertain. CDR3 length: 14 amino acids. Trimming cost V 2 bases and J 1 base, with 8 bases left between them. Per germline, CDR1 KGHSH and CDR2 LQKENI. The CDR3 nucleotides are TGTGCCAGCTCACCAGTAGTCTTCCAAGAGACCCAGTACTTC. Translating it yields CASSPVVFQETQYF.

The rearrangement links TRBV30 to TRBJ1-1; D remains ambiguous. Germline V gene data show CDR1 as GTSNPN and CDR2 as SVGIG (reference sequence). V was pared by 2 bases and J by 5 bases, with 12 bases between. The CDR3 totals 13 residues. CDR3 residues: CAWSQVYGTEAFF. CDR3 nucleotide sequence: TGTGCCTGGAGTCAGGTCTACGGTACTGAAGCTTTCTTT.

The CDR3 bases are TGTGCCAGCAGTGAACTAGCGGGAGGTGGTGAGCAGTTCTTC. Its protein is CASSELAGGGEQFF. The chain uses TRBV2 and TRBJ2-1, with 11 bases matching TRBD2. The trim removed 2 bases at V and 9 bases at J, leaving 3 bases unmatched. This CDR3 comprises 14 residues. CDR1 and CDR2 (germline): SNHLY, FYNNEI.

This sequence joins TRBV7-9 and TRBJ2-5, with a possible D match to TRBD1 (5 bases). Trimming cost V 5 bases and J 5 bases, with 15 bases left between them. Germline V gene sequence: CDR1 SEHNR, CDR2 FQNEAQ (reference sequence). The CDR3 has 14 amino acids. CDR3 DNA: TGTGCCAGCAGCGCCGATAGGGGTGCGGAGACCCAGTACTTC. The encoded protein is CASSADRGAETQYF. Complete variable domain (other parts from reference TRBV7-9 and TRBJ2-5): DTGVSQNPRHKITKRGQNVTFRCDPISEHNRLYWYRQTLGQGPEFLTYFQNEAQLEKSRLLSDRFSAERPKGSFSTLEIQRTEQGDSAMYLCASSADRGAETQYFGPGTRLLVL.

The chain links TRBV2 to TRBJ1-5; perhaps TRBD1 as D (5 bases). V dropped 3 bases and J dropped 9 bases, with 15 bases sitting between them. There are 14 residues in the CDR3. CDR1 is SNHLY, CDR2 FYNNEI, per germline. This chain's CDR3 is CASSEGGGKRPQHF. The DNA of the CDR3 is TGTGCCAGCAGTGAGGGGGGGGGTAAACGGCCCCAGCATTTT.

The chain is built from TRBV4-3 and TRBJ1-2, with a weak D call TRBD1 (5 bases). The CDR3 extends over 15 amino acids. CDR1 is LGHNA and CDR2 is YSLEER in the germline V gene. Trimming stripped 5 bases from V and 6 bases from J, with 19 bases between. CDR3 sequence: CASSTRTGGGDGYTF. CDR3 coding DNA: TGCGCCAGCAGCACCCGGACGGGCGGAGGGGATGGCTACACCTTC.

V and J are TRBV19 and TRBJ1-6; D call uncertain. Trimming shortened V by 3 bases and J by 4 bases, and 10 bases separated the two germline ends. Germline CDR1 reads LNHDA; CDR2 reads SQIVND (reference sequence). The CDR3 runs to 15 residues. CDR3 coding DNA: TGTGCCAGTAGTATCTCTGGTAATTATAATTCACCCCTCCACTTT. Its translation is CASSISGNYNSPLHF. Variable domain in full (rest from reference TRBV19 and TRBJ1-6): DGGITQSPKYLFRKEGQNVTLSCEQNLNHDAMYWYRQDPGQGLRLIYYSQIVNDFQKGDIAEGYSVSREKKESFPLTVTSAQKNPTAFYLCASSISGNYNSPLHFGNGTRLTVT.

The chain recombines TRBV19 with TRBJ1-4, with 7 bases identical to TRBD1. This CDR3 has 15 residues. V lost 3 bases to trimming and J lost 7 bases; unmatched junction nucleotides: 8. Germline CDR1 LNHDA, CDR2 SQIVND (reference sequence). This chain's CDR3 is CASSIPRGESEKLFF. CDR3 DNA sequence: TGTGCCAGTAGTATCCCCAGGGGGGAAAGTGAAAAACTGTTTTTT.

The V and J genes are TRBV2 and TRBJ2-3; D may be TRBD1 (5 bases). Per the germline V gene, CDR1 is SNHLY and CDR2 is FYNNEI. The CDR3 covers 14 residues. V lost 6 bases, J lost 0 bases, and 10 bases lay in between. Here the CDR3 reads CASSQTASTDTQYF. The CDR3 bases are TGTGCCAGCAGCCAGACAGCCAGCACAGATACGCAGTATTTT.

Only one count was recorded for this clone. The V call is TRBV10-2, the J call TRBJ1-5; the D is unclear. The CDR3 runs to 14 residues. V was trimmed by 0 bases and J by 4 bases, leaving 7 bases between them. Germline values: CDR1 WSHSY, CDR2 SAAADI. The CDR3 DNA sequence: TGCGCCAGCAGTGAGTCAGGAGGGAATCAGCCCCAGCATTTT. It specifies CASSESGGNQPQHF.

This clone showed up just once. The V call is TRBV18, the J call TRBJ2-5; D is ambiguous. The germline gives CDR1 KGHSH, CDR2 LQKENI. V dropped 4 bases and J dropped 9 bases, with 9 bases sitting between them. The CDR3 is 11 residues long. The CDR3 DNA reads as TGTGCCAGCTCACAAGACTCGGCCCAGTACTTC. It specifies CASSQDSAQYF.

The CDR3: CASSFPPDTEAFF. Here the CDR3 DNA reads TGTGCCAGCAGTTTTCCCCCCGACACTGAAGCTTTCTTT. This chain links TRBV12-3 or TRBV12-4 with TRBJ1-1; D call uncertain. The CDR3 consists of 13 residues. Deletions cut 3 bases from V and 3 bases from J, with 8 bases between.

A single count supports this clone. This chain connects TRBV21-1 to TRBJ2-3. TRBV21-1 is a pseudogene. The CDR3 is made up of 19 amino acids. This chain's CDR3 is CASSKVAMTALASTDTQYF. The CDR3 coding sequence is TGTGCCAGCAGCAAAGTAGCAATGACAGCTCTAGCTAGCACAGATACGCAGTATTTT.

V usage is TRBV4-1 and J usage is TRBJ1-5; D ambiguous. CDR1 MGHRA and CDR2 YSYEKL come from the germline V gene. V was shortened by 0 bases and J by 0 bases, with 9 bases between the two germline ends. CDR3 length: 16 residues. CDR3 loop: CASSQDKENSNQPQHF. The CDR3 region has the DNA TGCGCCAGCAGCCAAGATAAGGAAAATAGCAATCAGCCCCAGCATTTT.

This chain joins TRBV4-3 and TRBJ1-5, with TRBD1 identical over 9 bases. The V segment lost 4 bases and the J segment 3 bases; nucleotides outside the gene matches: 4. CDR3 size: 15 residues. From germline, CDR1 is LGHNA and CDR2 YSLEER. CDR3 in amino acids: CASSLGTGNNQPQHF. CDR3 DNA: TGCGCCAGCAGCCTAGGGACAGGGAACAATCAGCCCCAGCATTTT.

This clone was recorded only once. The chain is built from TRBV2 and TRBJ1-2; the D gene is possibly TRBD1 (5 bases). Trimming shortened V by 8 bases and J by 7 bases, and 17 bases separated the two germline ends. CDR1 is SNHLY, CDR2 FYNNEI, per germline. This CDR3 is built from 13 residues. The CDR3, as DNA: TGTGCCAGCTCCGTCCGGGGGGAGAGTGGCTACACCTTC. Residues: CASSVRGESGYTF.

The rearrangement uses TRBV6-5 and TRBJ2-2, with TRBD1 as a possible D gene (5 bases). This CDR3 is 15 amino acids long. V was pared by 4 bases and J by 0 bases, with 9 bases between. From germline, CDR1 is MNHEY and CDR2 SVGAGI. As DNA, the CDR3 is TGTGCCAGCAGTTGGGCCAGGGCGAACACCGGGGAGCTGTTTTTT. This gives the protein CASSWARANTGELFF.

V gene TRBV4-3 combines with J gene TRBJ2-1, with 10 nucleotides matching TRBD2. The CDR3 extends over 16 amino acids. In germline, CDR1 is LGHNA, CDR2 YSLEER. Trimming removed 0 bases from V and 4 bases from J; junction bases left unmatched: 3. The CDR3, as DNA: TGCGCCAGCAGCCAAGATGTAGCGGGGGGTTACAATGAGCAGTTCTTC. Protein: CASSQDVAGGYNEQFF.

The CDR3: CSVAKETQYF. As DNA, the CDR3 is TGCAGCGTTGCGAAAGAGACCCAGTACTTC. The chain recombines TRBV29-1 with TRBJ2-5; D is undetermined. Germline CDR1 SQVTM, CDR2 ANQGSEA. V lost 4 bases and J 3 bases, leaving 3 bases between the germline ends. This CDR3 has 10 amino acids.

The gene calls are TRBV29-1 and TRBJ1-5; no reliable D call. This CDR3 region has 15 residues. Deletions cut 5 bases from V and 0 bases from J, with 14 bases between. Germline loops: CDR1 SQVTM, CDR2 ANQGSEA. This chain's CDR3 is CSVSQSSYSNQPQHF. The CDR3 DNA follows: TGCAGCGTTTCACAGAGTAGCTATAGCAATCAGCCCCAGCATTTT. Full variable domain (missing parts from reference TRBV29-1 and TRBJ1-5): SAVISQKPSRDICQRGTSLTIQCQVDSQVTMMFWYRQQPGQSLTLIATANQGSEATYESGFVIDKFPISRPNLTFSTLTVSNMSPEDSSIYLCSVSQSSYSNQPQHFGDGTRLSIL.

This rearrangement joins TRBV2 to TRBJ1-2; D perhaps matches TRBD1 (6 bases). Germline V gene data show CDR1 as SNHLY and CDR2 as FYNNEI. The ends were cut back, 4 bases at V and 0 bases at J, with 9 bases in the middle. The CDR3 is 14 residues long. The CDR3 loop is CASSVDRTNYGYTF. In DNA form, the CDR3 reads TGTGCCAGCAGTGTCGACAGGACTAACTATGGCTACACCTTC.

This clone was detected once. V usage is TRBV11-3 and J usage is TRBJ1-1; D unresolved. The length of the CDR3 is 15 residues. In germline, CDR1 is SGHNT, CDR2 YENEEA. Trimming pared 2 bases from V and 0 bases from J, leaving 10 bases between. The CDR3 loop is CASSLRAGLNTEAFF. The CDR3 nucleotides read TGTGCCAGCAGCTTAAGGGCCGGTCTGAACACTGAAGCTTTCTTT.

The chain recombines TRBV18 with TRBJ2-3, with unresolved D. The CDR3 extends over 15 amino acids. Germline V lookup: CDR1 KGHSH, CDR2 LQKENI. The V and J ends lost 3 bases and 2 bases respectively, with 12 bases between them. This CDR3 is CASSPPLPSTDTQYF. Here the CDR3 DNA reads TGTGCCAGCTCACCGCCCCTACCATCCACAGATACGCAGTATTTT.

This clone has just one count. CDR3 protein: CASSLQRTGGFEQYF. The DNA of the CDR3 is TGTGCCAGCAGCTTACAGCGGACAGGGGGTTTCGAGCAGTACTTC. This chain links TRBV7-8 with TRBJ2-7; 10 bases align to TRBD1. This CDR3 comprises 15 residues. V lost 2 bases to trimming and J lost 6 bases; unmatched junction nucleotides: 7. The germline V gene has CDR1 SGHVS and CDR2 FQNEAQ. The complete variable domain, with remaining parts taken from reference TRBV7-8 and TRBJ2-7, reads GAGVSQSPRYKVAKRGQDVALRCDPISGHVSLFWYQQALGQGPEFLTYFQNEAQLDKSGLPSDRFFAERPEGSVSTLKIQRTQQEDSAVYLCASSLQRTGGFEQYFGPGTRLTVT.

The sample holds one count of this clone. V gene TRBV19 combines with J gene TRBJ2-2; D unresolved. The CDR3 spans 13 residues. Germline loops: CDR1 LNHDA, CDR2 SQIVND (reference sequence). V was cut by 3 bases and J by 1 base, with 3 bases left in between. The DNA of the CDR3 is TGTGCCAGTAGTATGGGGAACACCGGGGAGCTGTTTTTT. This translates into CASSMGNTGELFF.